This T cell receptor (beta chain) was captured by sequencing in a study of blood T cell repertoires in COVID-19. In the study overall: Samples taken during acute and convalescent COVID-19 were collected in the United States, Italy and Spain. T cells, B-cell-depleted T cells, or PBMCs provided the cDNA or gDNA that served as material.

The CDR3 totals 13 residues. Authors' analysis steps: Researchers report that nucleated cell counts were estimated from reference gene primer amplification. Repertoires were generated with immunoSEQ multiplex PCR, while TCRdb's copy carries only in-frame clones and drops some. The V and J calls and the clone size are those of that table, but D and trimming were determined from the DNA. The profile shows 200,000 to 250,000 clones, about 85% of them singletons. This receptor was identified in a woman younger than 30 who had recovered from COVID-19. This chain uses TRBV21-1 with TRBJ1-3. TRBV21-1 is flagged as a pseudogene. The source material was peripheral blood. The CDR3 loop is CASIRSGGNTIYF. CDR3 sequence (DNA): TGTGCCAGCATCCGGTCGGGTGGAAACACCATATATTTT.